The sequence of this T cell receptor (beta chain) was determined in a study of T cells expressing NK-cell markers. After re-calling the 5' RACE reads, TCRdb lists one entry per CDR3 protein, DNA absent. Recorded for this sample: 300,000 to 450,000 distinct CDR3 sequences. Germline-derived CDR1 and CDR2 are DFQATT and SNEGSKA (reference sequence). This CDR3 spans 15 amino acids. The chain is built from TRBV20-1 and TRBJ2-7; TCRdb's assignment of TRBD1 cannot be checked, as there is no DNA. The receptor comes from a man aged 18 to 70 in good health. The sequencing sample was made of blood T cells: a sorted CD56 or NKG2C T cell subset, CD4+ or CD8+ T cells, or bulk PBMC T cells (not recorded which). CDR3 loop: CSARDYGTGSYEQYF.